The 26 T cell receptor beta chains presented below share a single source sample, sequenced in a study of CD8+ T cells in alopecia areata (dated by TCRdb to 2016 to 2018). The method behind the library was the immunoSEQ multiplex PCR assay. RNA was extracted from all samples and reverse transcribed into cDNA as template for TCR sequencing. In its TCRdb copy, this immuneACCESS table keeps in-frame sequences only and misses some clones. Where compared with another copy, unresolved V genes explain less than half of these, and the others have no known cause. Counted in this sample were 150,000 or so clones; 85% to 90% of them appeared once. About 15% of the sample rests with the top ten. This specimen's time point label, interpreted: baseline before oral tofacitinib. Sequencing used CD8+ T cells sorted from blood, obtained at week 0. The receptors here all came from a human donor with alopecia areata.

The table lists this clone with a count of one. Here the CDR3 reads CASSYGATARESYEQYF. The DNA of the CDR3 is TGTGCCAGCAGTTACGGAGCAACCGCGAGGGAATCCTACGAGCAGTACTTC. The chain links TRBV2 to TRBJ2-7; tentatively, D is TRBD2 (5 bases). Trimming removed 5 bases at V and 1 base at J, with 21 bases between. The germline V gene has CDR1 SNHLY and CDR2 FYNNEI. The CDR3 has 17 residues.

The gene calls are TRBV19 and TRBJ2-3; D call uncertain. V was shortened by 3 bases and J by 0 bases, with 13 bases between the two germline ends. CDR1 is LNHDA and CDR2 is SQIVND in the germline V gene (reference sequence). The CDR3 runs to 16 residues. The CDR3 is CASSIVIQSSTDTQYF. DNA for the CDR3: TGTGCCAGTAGTATTGTAATCCAGTCGAGCACAGATACGCAGTATTTT.

This clone was seen a handful of times. This chain joins TRBV29-1 and TRBJ2-3, with D tentatively TRBD1 or TRBD2 (5 bases each). Germline V gives CDR1 SQVTM, CDR2 ANQGSEA. Trimming pared 2 bases from V and 1 base from J, leaving 19 bases between. The CDR3 is 17 amino acids. The CDR3 sequence is CSVETSKAQGRTDTQYF. The CDR3 region has the DNA TGCAGCGTTGAAACCTCTAAGGCCCAGGGACGCACAGATACGCAGTATTTT.

The chain joins TRBV27 to TRBJ2-1; weak D call: TRBD2 (6 bases). V lost 3 bases and J 9 bases, leaving 9 bases between the germline ends. The CDR3 has 12 amino acids. CDR1 and CDR2 (germline): MNHEY, SMNVEV (reference sequence). The CDR3 DNA follows: TGTGCCAGCAGTTTTGGGGGAGGTGAGCAGTTCTTC. It translates to CASSFGGGEQFF.

This chain joins TRBV29-1 and TRBJ2-3; weak D call: TRBD1 (5 bases). Per germline, CDR1 SQVTM and CDR2 ANQGSEA. The V end was cut by 3 bases, the J end by 4 bases, with 11 bases between. This CDR3 has 13 amino acids. The CDR3 region has the DNA TGCAGCGTTGATGGCAGGGTAGCAGATACGCAGTATTTT. Protein product: CSVDGRVADTQYF.

The CDR3 loop is CASSKREGPYNEQFF. Here the CDR3 DNA reads TGTGCCAGCAGCAAACGGGAGGGCCCCTACAATGAGCAGTTCTTC. The rearrangement links TRBV7-8 to TRBJ2-1; 8 bases agree with TRBD2. The CDR3 is 15 amino acids. CDR1 SGHVS and CDR2 FQNEAQ come from the germline V gene. V was clipped by 5 bases and J by 2 bases; unmatched bases: 5.

This chain uses TRBV7-9 with TRBJ2-7; the D is unclear. Germline CDR1 reads SEHNR; CDR2 reads FQNEAQ (reference sequence). Deletions cut 1 base from V and 1 base from J, with 11 bases between. CDR3 length: 15 amino acids. CDR3 loop: CASSLVTGKSYEQYF. CDR3 sequence (DNA): TGTGCCAGCAGCTTAGTCACGGGTAAATCCTACGAGCAGTACTTC.

The chain has TRBV7-6 and TRBJ2-3; TRBD2 matches at 8 bases. V trimming: 7 bases; J trimming: 3 bases; junction bases outside the gene matches: 9. The CDR3 contains 15 residues. CDR1 is SGHVS, CDR2 FNYEAQ, per germline. The CDR3 DNA follows: TGTGCCAGCACCTCATTGGCGGGAGGAACAGATACGCAGTATTTT. Translating gives CASTSLAGGTDTQYF.

The rearrangement uses TRBV5-1 and TRBJ2-3; TRBD1 aligns across 9 bases. Germline V lookup: CDR1 SGHRS, CDR2 YFSETQ. This CDR3 is 16 amino acids long. V gave up 4 bases and J gave up 0 bases; unmatched junction bases: 6. The CDR3 DNA is TGCGCCAGCAGCCTACTGACAGGGGGAAGCACAGATACGCAGTATTTT. Translation: CASSLLTGGSTDTQYF.

The gene calls are TRBV27 and TRBJ1-6, with D possibly being TRBD1 (5 bases). V was trimmed by 7 bases and J by 0 bases, leaving 10 bases between them. CDR1 is MNHEY and CDR2 is SMNVEV in the germline V gene (reference sequence). This CDR3 comprises 15 residues. CDR3 DNA sequence: TGTGCCAGCATGGGGGTGAGCTCCTATAATTCACCCCTCCACTTT. This translates into CASMGVSSYNSPLHF.

The rearrangement uses TRBV5-1 and TRBJ2-5; 9 positions agree with TRBD1. The V and J ends lost 0 bases and 9 bases, in that order; junction bases with no gene match: 6. Germline lookup yields CDR1 SGHRS and CDR2 YFSETQ. The CDR3 is 14 residues long. The CDR3 region is CASSLGTGDWAQYF. CDR3 nucleotide sequence: TGCGCCAGCAGCTTGGGGACAGGGGATTGGGCCCAGTACTTC.

The rearrangement links TRBV11-2 to TRBJ2-1; TRBD1 aligns across 8 bases. The CDR3 consists of 15 residues. The V segment lost 5 bases and the J segment 6 bases; nucleotides outside the gene matches: 9. The germline V gene encodes CDR1 SGHAT and CDR2 FQNNGV. The CDR3 DNA follows: TGTGCCAGCAGCCGCGGACAGGGCTGGGTCAATGAGCAGTTCTTC. As protein: CASSRGQGWVNEQFF. The complete variable domain, with remaining parts taken from reference TRBV11-2 and TRBJ2-1, reads EAGVAQSPRYKIIEKRQSVAFWCNPISGHATLYWYQQILGQGPKLLIQFQNNGVVDDSQLPKDRFSAERLKGVDSTLKIQPAKLEDSAVYLCASSRGQGWVNEQFFGPGTRLTVL.

The chain joins TRBV29-1 to TRBJ2-7, with D possibly matching TRBD1 (5 bases). The germline V gene has CDR1 SQVTM and CDR2 ANQGSEA. There are 12 residues in the CDR3. V lost 5 bases, J lost 4 bases, and 12 bases lay in between. The CDR3 sequence is CSVKGFGYEQYF. The CDR3 nucleotides read TGCAGCGTTAAGGGGTTCGGGTACGAGCAGTACTTC.

The genes are TRBV18 and TRBJ1-3; 12 nucleotides match TRBD1. This CDR3 has 15 amino acids. The germline V gene encodes CDR1 KGHSH and CDR2 LQKENI. Trimming removed 5 bases from V and 8 bases from J; junction bases left unmatched: 7. The CDR3 protein is CASSETGTGGYTIYF. For the CDR3, the DNA is TGTGCCAGCTCAGAGACCGGGACAGGGGGCTACACCATATATTTT.

This clone was found once. The V gene is TRBV14, the J gene TRBJ2-7, with 7 bases lining up with TRBD1. This CDR3 is built from 16 residues. With 3 bases clipped from V and 2 bases from J, the junction kept 10 bases outside the gene matches. Looked up from germline, CDR1 is SGHDN and CDR2 is FVKESK. DNA for the CDR3: TGTGCCAGCAGCCACATACACGGACAGGCAACCTACGAGCAGTACTTC. It specifies CASSHIHGQATYEQYF. The full variable domain, with the rest looked up from reference TRBV14 and TRBJ2-7, is EAGVTQFPSHSVIEKGQTVTLRCDPISGHDNLYWYRRVMGKEIKFLLHFVKESKQDESGMPNNRFLAERTGGTYSTLKVQPAELEDSGVYFCASSHIHGQATYEQYFGPGTRLTVT.

The rearrangement links TRBV10-3 to TRBJ1-1; 8 positions match TRBD1. Germline CDR1 ENHRY, CDR2 SYGVKD. V trimming: 6 bases; J trimming: 3 bases; junction bases outside the gene matches: 0. The CDR3 length is 12 residues. Here the CDR3 DNA reads TGTGCCATCAGGACAGGGGACACTGAAGCTTTCTTT. Its translation: CAIRTGDTEAFF.

This chain connects TRBV4-1 to TRBJ2-1, with 7 bases identical to TRBD1. The germline V gene has CDR1 MGHRA and CDR2 YSYEKL. CDR3 length equals 17 residues. The trim removed 3 bases at V and 4 bases at J, leaving 12 bases unmatched. Here the CDR3 DNA reads TGCGCCAGCAGCCATGGTATCGCGGACAGGCTTTACAATGAGCAGTTCTTC. Its protein is CASSHGIADRLYNEQFF.

This clone was detected only once. This chain uses TRBV29-1 with TRBJ2-5; the match to TRBD2 covers 9 bases. V lost 6 bases to trimming and J lost 1 base; unmatched junction nucleotides: 6. CDR1 and CDR2 from the germline V gene are SQVTM and ANQGSEA. This CDR3 spans 14 amino acids. The CDR3 is CSVESSGGQETQYF. The DNA of the CDR3 is TGCAGCGTGGAAAGTAGCGGGGGCCAAGAGACCCAGTACTTC.

Regarding this clone: The junction does not match germline at one end; this may be a read error. This chain joins TRBV30 and TRBJ2-1; TRBD2 agrees at 8 bases. The CDR3 is 14 amino acids. The germline V gene has CDR1 GTSNPN and CDR2 SVGIG (reference sequence). The CDR3 is CAWRRTSSHNEQFF. In DNA, the CDR3 is TGTGCCTGGAGAAGGACTAGCTCCCACAATGAGCAGTTCTTC.

This clone was detected once. This sequence joins TRBV11-2 and TRBJ2-4; the D gene is possibly TRBD1 (5 bases). Trimming shortened V by 1 base and J by 0 bases, and 16 bases separated the two germline ends. The germline V gene encodes CDR1 SGHAT and CDR2 FQNNGV. The CDR3 is 18 amino acids. The CDR3 coding sequence is TGTGCCAGCAGCTTAGTAGTCTCAGGGTTGCTAGCCAAAAACATTCAGTACTTC. This sequence encodes CASSLVVSGLLAKNIQYF.

The chain recombines TRBV7-3 with TRBJ2-2; D call uncertain. The CDR3 length is 15 residues. From germline, CDR1 is SGHTA and CDR2 FQGTGA. Trimming removed 2 bases from V and 0 bases from J, with 7 bases in between. The CDR3 spells CASSLSGPNTGELFF. CDR3 nucleotide sequence: TGTGCCAGCAGCTTATCCGGGCCGAACACCGGGGAGCTGTTTTTT.

The V call is TRBV29-1, the J call TRBJ1-2; no clear D gene. This CDR3 is built from 11 residues. V dropped 2 bases and J dropped 3 bases, with 4 bases sitting between them. Germline CDR1 and CDR2: SQVTM and ANQGSEA. Written as DNA, the CDR3 is TGCAGCGTTGAAAAGGACTATGGCTACACCTTC. Its translation: CSVEKDYGYTF.

This sequence joins TRBV11-3 and TRBJ2-7; TRBD2 aligns across 8 bases. V shed 5 bases, J shed 5 bases, and the junction held 8 bases outside the gene matches. The CDR3 has 14 amino acids. Germline V lookup: CDR1 SGHNT, CDR2 YENEEA. This CDR3 reads CASSARGALHEQYF. CDR3 DNA: TGTGCCAGCAGCGCGCGGGGGGCGCTTCACGAGCAGTACTTC.

The chain is built from TRBV5-6 and TRBJ2-7; D not certain. With 1 base removed from V and 4 bases from J, the gap between germline ends came to 12 bases. The CDR3 sequence is 14 residues long. Germline assignment: CDR1 SGHDT and CDR2 YYEEEE. CDR3 sequence (DNA): TGTGCCAGCAGCTTGAGAGGAAACCCTTACGAGCAGTACTTC. Its translation is CASSLRGNPYEQYF.

The rearrangement joins TRBV6-4 to TRBJ1-1; no reliable D call. V lost 0 bases and J 0 bases, leaving 2 bases between the germline ends. The CDR3 runs to 13 residues. Per the germline V gene, CDR1 is MRHNA and CDR2 is SNTAGT. CDR3 amino acids: CASSDSLNTEAFF. The DNA of the CDR3 is TGTGCCAGCAGTGACTCACTGAACACTGAAGCTTTCTTT.

The chain employs TRBV5-1 and TRBJ2-2; 8 nucleotides align to TRBD2. The CDR3 length is 16 residues. Looked up from germline, CDR1 is SGHRS and CDR2 is YFSETQ. Losses at the gene ends were 0 bases for V and 0 bases for J; bases not matched to a gene: 1. CDR3: CASSLAGLANTGELFF. The CDR3 DNA reads as TGCGCCAGCAGCTTGGCGGGACTAGCGAACACCGGGGAGCTGTTTTTT.